This entry lists 17 T cell receptor beta chains sequenced from one sample in a study of blood T cells in healthy people across ages. The authors ran a second PCR of roughly 6 to 12 cycles using a sample-barcoded 5' primer and a J-beta primer mix. TCRdb processed the 5' RACE reads anew with MiXCR; each CDR3 protein has one entry. The sample includes 1.5 million to 2 million distinct CDR3 sequences, 28% of them seen just once. Source material: blood. These receptors all come from a woman in her 30s in good health.

This clonotype was counted only a few times. V and J are TRBV20-1 and TRBJ2-4; 8 bases are a match to TRBD2. The V and J ends lost 6 bases and 13 bases, in that order; junction bases with no gene match: 17. There are 14 residues in the CDR3. The germline gives CDR1 DFQATT, CDR2 SNEGSKA (reference sequence). CDR3 coding DNA: TGCAGTGCCCATAGCGGGACCACCTACAATGAGCAGTACTTC. The encoded protein is CSAHSGTTYNEQYF.

This clonotype appeared a few times. The rearrangement links TRBV6-5 to TRBJ1-1; TRBD1 agrees at 8 bases. In germline, CDR1 is MNHEY, CDR2 SVGAGI. This CDR3 comprises 14 residues. V lost 5 bases and J lost 10; bases outside the gene matches: 12. In nucleotides, the CDR3 is TGTGCCAGCAGTCGGGGGACAGGCGATTTCCGAGCTTTCTTT. Translated, it gives CASSRGTGDFRAFF.

The V call is TRBV11-3, the J call TRBJ2-3, with 7 bases aligning to TRBD1. The V gene's germline CDR1 is SGHNT and CDR2 YENEEA. The CDR3 has 15 amino acids. J lost 2 bases, V lost 6 bases, and 8 bases had no gene match. The CDR3: CASSSGQKNTDTQYF. Written as DNA, the CDR3 is TGTGCCAGCAGTTCGGGACAGAAAAACACAGATACGCAGTATTTT.

The V and J genes are TRBV20-1 and TRBJ2-1; 9 positions match TRBD2. The CDR3 is 15 amino acids. The J segment lost 2 bases and the V segment lost 5 bases, leaving 7 bases of the junction unmatched. Germline values: CDR1 DFQATT, CDR2 SNEGSKA (reference sequence). The CDR3 reads CSAPVAGVPYNEQFF. The CDR3 nucleotides are TGCAGTGCTCCAGTAGCGGGAGTCCCCTACAATGAGCAGTTCTTC.

The chain combines TRBV4-2 with TRBJ1-2, with D tentatively TRBD1 (5 bases). The CDR3 is 14 amino acids. V was cut by 0 bases and J by 8 bases, with 13 bases left in between. CDR1 and CDR2 (germline): LGHNA, YNFKEQ. This chain's CDR3 is CASSQDRGGIGYTF. DNA for the CDR3: TGTGCCAGCAGCCAAGATAGGGGAGGGATCGGCTACACCTTC.

This clonotype was recorded at least ten times. The gene calls are TRBV5-1 and TRBJ2-1; no reliable D call. This CDR3 is built from 13 residues. Trimming took 3 bases from V and 2 from J, leaving 6 bases between them. The V gene's germline CDR1 is SGHRS and CDR2 YFSETQ. CDR3 sequence reads: CASSSGTYNEQFF. CDR3 DNA: TGCGCCAGCAGCTCGGGTACCTACAATGAGCAGTTCTTC.

The rearrangement uses TRBV5-1 and TRBJ2-1; 7 bases fit TRBD1. V lost 4 bases, J lost 9 bases, and 7 bases stayed unmatched. The CDR3 covers 13 residues. Germline assignment: CDR1 SGHRS and CDR2 YFSETQ. CDR3 sequence: CASSRNRDSEQFF. CDR3 sequence (DNA): TGCGCCAGCAGCCGCAACCGGGACAGTGAGCAGTTCTTC.

J is TRBJ2-5 and V is TRBV6-4, with D maybe TRBD1 (6 bases). The J call is uncertain, as TRBJ2-7 better fits the DNA end. In germline, CDR1 is MRHNA, CDR2 SNTAGT. This CDR3 comprises 16 residues. The CDR3 loop reads CASSEGLRDKDYEQYF. The CDR3, as DNA: TGTGCCAGCAGTGAAGGGTTGAGGGACAAGGACTACGAGCAGTACTTC.

The chain recombines TRBV24-1 with TRBJ2-1, with D perhaps matching TRBD2 (7 bases). Per germline, CDR1 KGHDR and CDR2 SFDVKD. V was cut by 1 base and J by 8 bases, with 20 bases left in between. This CDR3 comprises 17 residues. As DNA, the CDR3 is TGTGCCACCAGTGATTTCGCCTCGGGGGGCCCGTCGGATGAGCAGTTCTTC. Its protein product is CATSDFASGGPSDEQFF.

This clonotype was observed a few times. V usage is TRBV5-5 and J usage is TRBJ2-3; D is perhaps TRBD1 (5 bases). CDR3 length equals 15 residues. Trimming removed 7 bases from V and 3 bases from J, with 18 bases in between. CDR1 is SGHKS, CDR2 YYEKEE, per germline (reference sequence). The DNA for the CDR3 is TGTGCCAGCGTAGGCAGGGCCCTAGGGACAGATACGCAGTATTTT. Translating it yields CASVGRALGTDTQYF. The full variable domain, in which reference TRBV5-5 and TRBJ2-3 provide the parts outside the CDR3, is DAGVTQSPTHLIKTRGQQVTLRCSPISGHKSVSWYQQVLGQGPQFIFQYYEKEERGRGNFPDRFSARQFPNYSSELNVNALLLGDSALYLCASVGRALGTDTQYFGPGTRLTVL.

The J gene is TRBJ2-1, the V gene TRBV28; D is perhaps TRBD1 (6 bases). The V gene's germline CDR1 is MDHEN and CDR2 SYDVKM. V was clipped by 7 bases and J by 0 bases, with 13 bases between them. This CDR3 region has 15 residues. The CDR3 DNA sequence: TGTGCCAGCAACCCCACAGGGTCCTCCTACAATGAGCAGTTCTTC. Protein sequence: CASNPTGSSYNEQFF.

In regard to this clonotype: A read error may produce the germline difference seen at one junction end. This rearrangement joins TRBV12-3 or TRBV12-4 to TRBJ2-1; TRBD2 agrees at 10 bases. The CDR3 is 14 amino acids. CDR3 sequence: CASSTSGVYSEQFF. Written as DNA, the CDR3 is TGTGCCAGCAGCACTAGCGGGGTTTACAGTGAGCAGTTCTTC.

This clonotype was observed a few times. V and J are TRBV2 and TRBJ2-5, with D tentatively TRBD2 (7 bases). Germline lookup yields CDR1 SNHLY and CDR2 FYNNEI. This CDR3 is built from 15 residues. V dropped 6 bases and J dropped 5 bases, with 19 bases sitting between them. CDR3 coding DNA: TGTGCCAGCAGCGGCTGGGGGGGCATGAGGGAGACCCAGTACTTC. Encoded protein: CASSGWGGMRETQYF.

With regard to this clonotype: A single base separates this from a much larger clone, so it may be a read error. The chain couples TRBV2 to TRBJ2-1; 9 bases match TRBD2. The germline V gene encodes CDR1 SNHLY and CDR2 FYNNEI. The V and J ends lost 4 bases and 13 bases, in that order; junction bases with no gene match: 14. The length of the CDR3 is 15 residues. CDR3 amino acids: CASSASGGPLETQFF. The CDR3 DNA reads TGTGCCAGCAGTGCGAGCGGGGGGCCATTGGAGACCCAGTTCTTC.

This clonotype was detected ten times or more. V and J are TRBV4-3 and TRBJ2-1; perhaps TRBD1 as D (5 bases). CDR3 length: 13 amino acids. Trimming removed 3 bases from V and 5 bases from J, with 8 bases in between. CDR1 LGHNA and CDR2 YSLEER come from the germline V gene. The CDR3 bases are TGCGCCAGCAGCCAGGCGACAGACAATGAGCAGTTCTTC. This codes for CASSQATDNEQFF.

The rearrangement uses TRBV28 and TRBJ2-5; the D call may be TRBD1 or TRBD2 (6 bases each). The V end was cut by 5 bases, the J end by 5 bases, with 18 bases between. The germline CDR1 and CDR2 sequences are MDHEN and SYDVKM. The CDR3 has 15 amino acids. The CDR3 sequence is CASSNPTRGEETQYF. Written as DNA, the CDR3 is TGTGCCAGCAGTAACCCAACGAGGGGGGAGGAGACCCAGTACTTC. The variable domain in full, with the rest retrieved from reference TRBV28 and TRBJ2-5, is DVKVTQSSRYLVKRTGEKVFLECVQDMDHENMFWYRQDPGLGLRLIYFSYDVKMKEKGDIPEGYSVSREKKERFSLILESASTNQTSMYLCASSNPTRGEETQYFGPGTRLLVL.

The chain links TRBV2 to TRBJ2-1; D is undetermined. The CDR3 totals 14 residues. Trimming removed 3 bases from V and 4 bases from J, with 10 bases in between. CDR1 SNHLY and CDR2 FYNNEI come from the germline V gene. CDR3: CASSESKGYNEQFF. The CDR3 bases are TGTGCCAGCAGTGAGTCGAAGGGTTACAATGAGCAGTTCTTC.